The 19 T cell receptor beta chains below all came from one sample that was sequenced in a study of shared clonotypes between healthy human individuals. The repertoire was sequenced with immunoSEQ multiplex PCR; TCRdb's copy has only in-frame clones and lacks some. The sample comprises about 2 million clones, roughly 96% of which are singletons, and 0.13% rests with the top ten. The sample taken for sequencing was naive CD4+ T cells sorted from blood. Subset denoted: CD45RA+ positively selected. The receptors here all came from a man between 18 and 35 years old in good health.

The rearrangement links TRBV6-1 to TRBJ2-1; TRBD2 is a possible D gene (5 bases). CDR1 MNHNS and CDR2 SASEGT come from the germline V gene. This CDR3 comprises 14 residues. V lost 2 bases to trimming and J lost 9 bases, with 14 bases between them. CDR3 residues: CASSERSLATEQFF. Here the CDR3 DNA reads TGTGCCAGCAGTGAAAGGTCCCTAGCAACTGAGCAGTTCTTC.

CDR3 sequence: CAIPGAVSPLHF. The CDR3 coding sequence is TGTGCCATCCCGGGGGCGGTTTCACCCCTCCACTTT. The J gene is TRBJ1-6, the V gene TRBV7-9; a weak D match, TRBD1 (6 bases). Trimming left V 10 bases short and J 9 bases short, with 13 bases between. Germline V gene lookup returns CDR1 SEHNR and CDR2 FQNEAQ (reference sequence). The CDR3 length is 12 residues.

CDR3 nucleotides: TGTGCCAGCAGCGAGGCGGACAGGGTATACAATGAGCAGTTCTTC. Its protein is CASSEADRVYNEQFF. The rearrangement joins TRBV5-5 to TRBJ2-1; 8 nucleotides match TRBD1. This CDR3 has 15 amino acids. Germline V gives CDR1 SGHKS, CDR2 YYEKEE (reference sequence). The V gene end was trimmed by 4 bases and the J gene end by 4 bases; junction bases not matched to a gene: 7.

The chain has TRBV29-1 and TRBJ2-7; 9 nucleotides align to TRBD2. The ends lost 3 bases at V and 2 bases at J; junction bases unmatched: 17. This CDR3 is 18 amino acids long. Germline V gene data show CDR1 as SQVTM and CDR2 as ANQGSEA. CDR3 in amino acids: CSVEGWASGKVGPYEQYF. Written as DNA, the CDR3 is TGCAGCGTTGAGGGTTGGGCTAGCGGGAAAGTAGGGCCCTACGAGCAGTACTTC.

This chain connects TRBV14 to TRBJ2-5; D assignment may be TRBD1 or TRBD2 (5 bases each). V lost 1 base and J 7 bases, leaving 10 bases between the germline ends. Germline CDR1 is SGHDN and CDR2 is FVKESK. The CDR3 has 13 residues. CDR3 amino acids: CASSQGDRVTQYF. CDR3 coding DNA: TGTGCCAGCAGCCAAGGGGACCGGGTGACCCAGTACTTC. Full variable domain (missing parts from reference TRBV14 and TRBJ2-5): EAGVTQFPSHSVIEKGQTVTLRCDPISGHDNLYWYRRVMGKEIKFLLHFVKESKQDESGMPNNRFLAERTGGTYSTLKVQPAELEDSGVYFCASSQGDRVTQYFGPGTRLLVL.

For the CDR3, the DNA is TGTGCCAGCAGTTCGACGGGTTGGGGCACCGGGGAGCTGTTTTTT. Translating it yields CASSSTGWGTGELFF. The chain joins TRBV6-5 to TRBJ2-2; D uncertain. This CDR3 is 15 amino acids long. The V gene's germline CDR1 is MNHEY and CDR2 SVGAGI. The V end lost 4 bases, the J end lost 4 bases, and 13 bases lay between the germline ends.

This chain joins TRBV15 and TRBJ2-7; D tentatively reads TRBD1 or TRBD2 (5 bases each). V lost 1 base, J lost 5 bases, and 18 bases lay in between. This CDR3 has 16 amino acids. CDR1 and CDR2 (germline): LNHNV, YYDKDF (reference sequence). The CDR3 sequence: CATSRVRDGLVHEQYF. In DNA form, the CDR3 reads TGTGCCACCAGCAGAGTAAGGGACGGACTGGTCCACGAGCAGTACTTC.

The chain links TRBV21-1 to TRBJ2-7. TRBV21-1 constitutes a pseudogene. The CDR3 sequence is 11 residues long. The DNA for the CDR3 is TGTGCCAGCAGCTCAAACCGCGAGCAGTACTTC. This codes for CASSSNREQYF.

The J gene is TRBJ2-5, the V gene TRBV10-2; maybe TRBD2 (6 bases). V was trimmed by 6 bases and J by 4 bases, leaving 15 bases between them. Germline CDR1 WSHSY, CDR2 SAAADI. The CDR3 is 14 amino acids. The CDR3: CASRSDVEGETQYF. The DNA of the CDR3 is TGCGCCAGCAGGTCAGACGTGGAGGGAGAGACCCAGTACTTC.

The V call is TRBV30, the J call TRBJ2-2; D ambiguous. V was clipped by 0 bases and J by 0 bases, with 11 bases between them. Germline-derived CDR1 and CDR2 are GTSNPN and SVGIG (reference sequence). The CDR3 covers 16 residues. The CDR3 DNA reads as TGTGCCTGGAGTGTTCTGGAATGGACGAACACCGGGGAGCTGTTTTTT. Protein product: CAWSVLEWTNTGELFF.

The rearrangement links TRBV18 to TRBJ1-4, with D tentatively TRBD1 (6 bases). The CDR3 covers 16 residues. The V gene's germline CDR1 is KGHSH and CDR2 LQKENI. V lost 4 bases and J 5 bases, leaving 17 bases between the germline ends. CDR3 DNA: TGTGCCAGCTCACGCGTTAACAGGGACTCGAATGAAAAACTGTTTTTT. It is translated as CASSRVNRDSNEKLFF. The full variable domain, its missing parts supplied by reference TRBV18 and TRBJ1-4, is NAGVMQNPRHLVRRRGQEARLRCSPMKGHSHVYWYRQLPEEGLKFMVYLQKENIIDESGMPKERFSAEFPKEGPSILRIQQVVRGDSAAYFCASSRVNRDSNEKLFFGSGTQLSVL.

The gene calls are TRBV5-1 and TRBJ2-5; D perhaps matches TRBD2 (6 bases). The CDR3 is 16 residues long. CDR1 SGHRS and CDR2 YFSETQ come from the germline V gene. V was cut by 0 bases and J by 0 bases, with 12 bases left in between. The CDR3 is CASSLAGGSNQETQYF. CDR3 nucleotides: TGCGCCAGCAGCTTGGCCGGAGGGAGTAACCAAGAGACCCAGTACTTC.

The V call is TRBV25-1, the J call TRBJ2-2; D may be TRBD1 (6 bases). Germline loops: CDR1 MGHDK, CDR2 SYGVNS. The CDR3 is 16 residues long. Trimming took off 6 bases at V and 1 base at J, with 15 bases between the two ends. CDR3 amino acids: CASRARTAKNTGELFF. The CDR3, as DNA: TGTGCCAGCAGGGCAAGGACAGCTAAGAACACCGGGGAGCTGTTTTTT.

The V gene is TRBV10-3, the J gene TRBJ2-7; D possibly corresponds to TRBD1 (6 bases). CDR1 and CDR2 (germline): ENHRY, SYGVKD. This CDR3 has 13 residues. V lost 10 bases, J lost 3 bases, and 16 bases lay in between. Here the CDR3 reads CATLESQGYEQYF. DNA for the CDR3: TGTGCCACCTTAGAATCACAGGGCTACGAGCAGTACTTC.

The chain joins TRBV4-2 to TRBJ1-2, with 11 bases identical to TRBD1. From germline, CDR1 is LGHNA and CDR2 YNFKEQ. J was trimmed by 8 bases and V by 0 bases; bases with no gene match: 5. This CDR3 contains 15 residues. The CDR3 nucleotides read TGTGCCAGCAGCCAAGAAGGGACAGGGGGTCGCGGCTACACCTTC. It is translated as CASSQEGTGGRGYTF.

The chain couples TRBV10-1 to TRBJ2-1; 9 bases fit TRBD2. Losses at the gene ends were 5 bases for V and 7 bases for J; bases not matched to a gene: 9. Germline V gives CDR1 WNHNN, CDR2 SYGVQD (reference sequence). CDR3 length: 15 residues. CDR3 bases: TGCGCCAGCAGTTTAGCGGGAGAAAGGTTTAATGAGCAGTTCTTC. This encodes CASSLAGERFNEQFF.

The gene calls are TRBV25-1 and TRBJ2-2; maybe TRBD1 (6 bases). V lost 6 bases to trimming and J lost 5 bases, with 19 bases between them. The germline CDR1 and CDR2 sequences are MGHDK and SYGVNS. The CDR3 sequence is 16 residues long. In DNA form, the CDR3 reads TGTGCCAGCAGCCCCAGGGGTCTAGTGGGGACCGGGGAGCTGTTTTTT. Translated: CASSPRGLVGTGELFF. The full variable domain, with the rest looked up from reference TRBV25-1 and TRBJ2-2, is EADIYQTPRYLVIGTGKKITLECSQTMGHDKMYWYQQDPGMELHLIHYSYGVNSTEKGDLSSESTVSRIRTEHFPLTLESARPSHTSQYLCASSPRGLVGTGELFFGEGSRLTVL.

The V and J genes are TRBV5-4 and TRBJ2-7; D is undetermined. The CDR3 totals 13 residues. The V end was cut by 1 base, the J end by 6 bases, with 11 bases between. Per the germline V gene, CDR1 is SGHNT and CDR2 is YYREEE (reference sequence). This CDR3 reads CASSLKVNSEQYF. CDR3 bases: TGTGCCAGCAGCTTGAAAGTGAACTCCGAGCAGTACTTC.

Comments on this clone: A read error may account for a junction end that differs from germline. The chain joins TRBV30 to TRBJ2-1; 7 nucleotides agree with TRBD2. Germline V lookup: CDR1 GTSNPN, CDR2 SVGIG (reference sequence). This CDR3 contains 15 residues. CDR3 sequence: CAWSLQAGSYNEQFF. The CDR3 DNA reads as TGTGCCTGGAGTCTCCAAGCGGGATCCTATAATGAGCAGTTCTTC.